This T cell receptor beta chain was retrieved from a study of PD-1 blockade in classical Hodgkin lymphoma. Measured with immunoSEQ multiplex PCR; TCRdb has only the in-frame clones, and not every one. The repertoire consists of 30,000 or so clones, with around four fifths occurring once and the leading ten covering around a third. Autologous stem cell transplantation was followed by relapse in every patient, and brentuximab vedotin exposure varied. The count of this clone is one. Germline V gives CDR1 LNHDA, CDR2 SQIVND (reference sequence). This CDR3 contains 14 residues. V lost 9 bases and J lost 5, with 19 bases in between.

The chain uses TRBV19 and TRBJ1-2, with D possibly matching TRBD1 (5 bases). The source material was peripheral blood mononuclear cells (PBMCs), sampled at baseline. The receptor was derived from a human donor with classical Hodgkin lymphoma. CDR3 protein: CASTDSSWVYGYTF. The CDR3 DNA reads TGTGCCAGCACCGACAGTTCCTGGGTATATGGCTACACCTTC. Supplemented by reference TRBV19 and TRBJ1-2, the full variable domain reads DGGITQSPKYLFRKEGQNVTLSCEQNLNHDAMYWYRQDPGQGLRLIYYSQIVNDFQKGDIAEGYSVSREKKESFPLTVTSAQKNPTAFYLCASTDSSWVYGYTFGSGTRLTVV.